The next 25 T cell receptor beta chains were all read from a single sample in a study of radiation and T cells in renal cell carcinoma. Time point indicated: blood 4 weeks post-SBRT, at nephrectomy. This sample's treatment: 15 Gy SBRT to primary tumor, nephrectomy 4 weeks later. Here immunoSEQ multiplex PCR was the method, and the copy in TCRdb shows in-frame clones only, minus some. The sample includes roughly 80,000 clones, around four fifths of them seen just once. Source: blood, taken from a patient whose treatment included radiotherapy and nephrectomy. These receptors all come from an older woman with renal cell carcinoma.

This clone has a handful of counts. The rearrangement joins TRBV11-3 to TRBJ1-1; D remains unclear. V lost 0 bases and J lost 0, with 2 bases in between. Per the germline V gene, CDR1 is SGHNT and CDR2 is YENEEA. This CDR3 region has 13 residues. The CDR3 bases are TGTGCCAGCAGCTTAGACATGAACACTGAAGCTTTCTTT. It encodes CASSLDMNTEAFF.

This sequence joins TRBV6-5 and TRBJ1-6, with 7 bases matching TRBD1. The germline V gene encodes CDR1 MNHEY and CDR2 SVGAGI. The CDR3 spans 14 residues. Germline trimming cut 6 bases from V and 7 bases from J; bases unmatched to any gene: 6. The CDR3 nucleotides read TGTGCCAGCAGCAAAGTCAGGGGGAATTCACCCCTCCACTTT. Translating it yields CASSKVRGNSPLHF.

CDR3 bases: TGCGCCAGCAGCCAAGGGCTAGCGGGAGGGGACATTCAGTACTTC. Protein: CASSQGLAGGDIQYF. The V call is TRBV4-1, the J call TRBJ2-4, with 12 bases aligning to TRBD2. Germline V gene sequence: CDR1 MGHRA, CDR2 YSYEKL. V trimming: 1 base; J trimming: 8 bases; junction bases outside the gene matches: 3. The CDR3 is 15 amino acids.

This clone was recorded only once. The J gene is TRBJ1-2, the V gene TRBV5-6; D not certain. Germline V gene data show CDR1 as SGHDT and CDR2 as YYEEEE. V gave up 2 bases and J gave up 6 bases, with 14 bases separating them. The CDR3 has 14 amino acids. The CDR3 DNA reads TGTGCCAGCAGCTTCCTTACCCGGGAGGATGGCTACACCTTC. Encoded protein: CASSFLTREDGYTF.

The chain couples TRBV9 to TRBJ2-1; 13 nucleotides agree with TRBD2. V was pared by 4 bases and J by 9 bases, with 7 bases of the junction left unmatched. This CDR3 has 15 residues. From germline, CDR1 is SGDLS and CDR2 YYNGEE. This chain's CDR3 is CASSPPTSGGTEQFF. CDR3 bases: TGTGCCAGCAGCCCGCCGACTAGCGGGGGGACTGAGCAGTTCTTC.

The chain recombines TRBV9 with TRBJ2-5; D remains ambiguous. Trimming removed 3 bases from V and 9 bases from J, with 18 bases in between. This CDR3 contains 14 residues. In germline, CDR1 is SGDLS, CDR2 YYNGEE. CDR3 coding DNA: TGTGCCAGCAGCGCCGCCCCGGACGCACCGTCCCAGTACTTC. This codes for CASSAAPDAPSQYF.

This clone was seen a single time. This rearrangement joins TRBV7-6 to TRBJ1-1; D uncertain. Germline assignment: CDR1 SGHVS and CDR2 FNYEAQ. This CDR3 contains 14 residues. V lost 0 bases, J lost 1 base, and 6 bases lay in between. The CDR3 loop reads CASSLALQNTEAFF. CDR3 nucleotide sequence: TGTGCCAGCAGCTTAGCCCTACAGAACACTGAAGCTTTCTTT. Together with reference TRBV7-6 and TRBJ1-1, the CDR3 gives the full variable domain: GAGVSQSPRYKVTKRGQDVALRCDPISGHVSLYWYRQALGQGPEFLTYFNYEAQQDKSGLPNDRFSAERPEGSISTLTIQRTEQRDSAMYRCASSLALQNTEAFFGQGTRLTVV.

This rearrangement joins TRBV6-6 to TRBJ2-1; D is perhaps TRBD2 (6 bases). This CDR3 contains 12 residues. Germline assignment: CDR1 MNHNY and CDR2 SVGAGI (reference sequence). Trimming took off 2 bases at V and 7 bases at J, with 6 bases between the two ends. DNA of the CDR3: TGTGCCAGCAGTTACCTAGCGAATGAGCAGTTCTTC. It specifies CASSYLANEQFF.

The chain links TRBV14 to TRBJ1-4; weak D call: TRBD1 (5 bases). This CDR3 has 13 amino acids. CDR1 and CDR2 from the germline V gene are SGHDN and FVKESK. The ends were cut back, 2 bases at V and 5 bases at J, with 6 bases in the middle. The DNA of the CDR3 is TGTGCCAGCAGCCAATGGGGGAATGAAAAACTGTTTTTT. It is translated as CASSQWGNEKLFF. The variable domain in full, with the rest retrieved from reference TRBV14 and TRBJ1-4, is EAGVTQFPSHSVIEKGQTVTLRCDPISGHDNLYWYRRVMGKEIKFLLHFVKESKQDESGMPNNRFLAERTGGTYSTLKVQPAELEDSGVYFCASSQWGNEKLFFGSGTQLSVL.

The chain uses TRBV4-3 and TRBJ1-1; 8 bases line up with TRBD1. Losses at the gene ends were 0 bases for V and 0 bases for J; bases not matched to a gene: 9. This CDR3 contains 18 residues. CDR1 is LGHNA, CDR2 YSLEER, per germline. The CDR3 nucleotides read TGCGCCAGCAGCCAAGACAGGGGGCCGGGTGAGATGAACACTGAAGCTTTCTTT. Translated: CASSQDRGPGEMNTEAFF.

The chain combines TRBV30 with TRBJ1-2; D not certain. Germline V gene data show CDR1 as GTSNPN and CDR2 as SVGIG (reference sequence). There are 14 residues in the CDR3. V lost 0 bases to trimming and J lost 4 bases, with 12 bases between them. CDR3 residues: CAWSVAMGSYGYTF. The DNA of the CDR3 is TGTGCCTGGAGTGTCGCGATGGGATCCTATGGCTACACCTTC.

The chain is built from TRBV9 and TRBJ2-3, with unresolved D. The CDR3 is 15 residues long. V was shortened by 4 bases and J by 1 base, with 13 bases between the two germline ends. Germline CDR1 SGDLS, CDR2 YYNGEE. This CDR3 reads CASSSRTARTDTQYF. CDR3 in DNA: TGTGCCAGCAGCTCGCGGACGGCCCGCACAGATACGCAGTATTTT.

The chain uses TRBV9 and TRBJ2-3, with a possible D match to TRBD2 (5 bases). The germline gives CDR1 SGDLS, CDR2 YYNGEE. There are 16 residues in the CDR3. Trimming took off 4 bases at V and 2 bases at J, with 17 bases between the two ends. In DNA form, the CDR3 reads TGTGCCAGCAGCTCGGGCGTCGGGGAAATCACAGATACGCAGTATTTT. Protein product: CASSSGVGEITDTQYF.

The chain is built from TRBV28 and TRBJ1-6; 9 bases line up with TRBD1. V trimming: 6 bases; J trimming: 9 bases; junction bases outside the gene matches: 6. Germline assignment: CDR1 MDHEN and CDR2 SYDVKM. The CDR3 sequence is 14 residues long. The CDR3 coding sequence is TGTGCCAGCAGATCGGGACAGGGAGGTTCACCCCTCCACTTT. It specifies CASRSGQGGSPLHF.

This clone was recorded only once. The chain is built from TRBV4-2 and TRBJ1-1; 7 bases align to TRBD1. This CDR3 spans 19 amino acids. Trimming cost V 1 base and J 3 bases; bases outside gene matches: 17. Germline CDR1 is LGHNA and CDR2 is YNFKEQ. The CDR3: CASSQVLQLTGRSDTEAFF. The CDR3 bases are TGTGCCAGCAGCCAAGTCCTCCAACTGACAGGGCGGTCGGACACTGAAGCTTTCTTT.

V and J are TRBV29-1 and TRBJ2-7; 14 nucleotides match TRBD2. Losses at the gene ends were 6 bases for V and 3 bases for J; bases not matched to a gene: 4. Germline loops: CDR1 SQVTM, CDR2 ANQGSEA. This CDR3 spans 14 amino acids. For the CDR3, the DNA is TGCAGCGTCGACGGACTAGCGGGGGGCTACGAGCAGTACTTC. As protein: CSVDGLAGGYEQYF.

V gene TRBV6-5 combines with J gene TRBJ2-5; the match to TRBD1 covers 7 bases. V lost 4 bases to trimming and J lost 2 bases; unmatched junction nucleotides: 1. Germline V gives CDR1 MNHEY, CDR2 SVGAGI. This CDR3 spans 13 amino acids. The CDR3 DNA is TGTGCCAGCAGTTTACAGGGGCAAGAGACCCAGTACTTC. Its protein product is CASSLQGQETQYF.

This clone was detected only a few times. V gene TRBV19 combines with J gene TRBJ1-5; 7 positions agree with TRBD1. This CDR3 spans 14 amino acids. V lost 7 bases and J lost 7; bases outside the gene matches: 10. CDR1 LNHDA and CDR2 SQIVND come from the germline V gene (reference sequence). CDR3 DNA sequence: TGTGCCAGTACTACGGGACAGCCTTTACAGCCCCAGCATTTT. This sequence encodes CASTTGQPLQPQHF.

This clone was detected once. The chain combines TRBV7-9 with TRBJ2-1; 8 bases fit TRBD1. Germline loops: CDR1 SEHNR, CDR2 FQNEAQ (reference sequence). The CDR3 is 13 amino acids. J was trimmed by 6 bases and V by 8 bases; bases with no gene match: 6. The DNA for the CDR3 is TGTGCCAGCCTCCGGGACAGGCCCAATGAGCAGTTCTTC. Encoded protein: CASLRDRPNEQFF.

V usage is TRBV19 and J usage is TRBJ2-2; D possibly corresponds to TRBD1 (6 bases). Between the trimmed V and J ends, which lost 7 bases and 0 bases, there was a span of 18 bases. Germline-derived CDR1 and CDR2 are LNHDA and SQIVND (reference sequence). CDR3 length: 17 residues. DNA for the CDR3: TGTGCCAGTACCATCCGGACAGAACCCTCGAACACCGGGGAGCTGTTTTTT. Translating gives CASTIRTEPSNTGELFF.

As concerns this clone: One end of the junction is discordant with germline, which a read error may explain. The gene calls are TRBV6-4 and TRBJ2-5; the D is unclear. Germline CDR1 is MRHNA and CDR2 is SNTAGT. The CDR3 extends over 13 amino acids. DNA for the CDR3: TGTGCCAGCAGTCACTCTGCTGGCGAGACCCAGTACTTC. This encodes CASSHSAGETQYF.

CDR3 sequence: CASSPLPTGPGEQYF. DNA of the CDR3: TGTGCCAGCAGCCCCCTTCCGACAGGGCCGGGCGAGCAGTACTTC. This sequence joins TRBV7-2 and TRBJ2-7, with 7 bases identical to TRBD1. The CDR3 runs 15 residues. After removal of 5 bases from V and 6 bases from J, the junction contained 13 bases not matched to a gene. Per germline, CDR1 SGHTA and CDR2 FQGNSA.

This chain connects TRBV27 to TRBJ1-1, with D uncertain. The CDR3 length is 14 residues. The V end lost 6 bases, the J end lost 1 base, and 12 bases lay between the germline ends. Germline loops: CDR1 MNHEY, CDR2 SMNVEV (reference sequence). Here the CDR3 reads CASSPLAGNTEAFF. The CDR3 DNA reads TGTGCCAGCAGCCCCCTTGCAGGGAACACTGAAGCTTTCTTT.

V gene TRBV5-6 combines with J gene TRBJ1-2; TRBD1 might be the D (5 bases). Germline lookup yields CDR1 SGHDT and CDR2 YYEEEE. The CDR3 contains 12 residues. Trimming removed 4 bases from V and 2 bases from J, with 6 bases in between. The CDR3 DNA is TGTGCCAGCAGCAGACAGAACTATGGCTACACCTTC. Encoded protein: CASSRQNYGYTF.

The chain recombines TRBV7-9 with TRBJ2-1; 11 nucleotides match TRBD2. The V gene's germline CDR1 is SEHNR and CDR2 FQNEAQ (reference sequence). The V segment lost 5 bases and the J segment 8 bases; nucleotides outside the gene matches: 5. CDR3 length equals 14 residues. CDR3 in DNA: TGTGCCAGCAGCCCCCGGGGACTAGCGGATGAGCAGTTCTTC. Amino acids: CASSPRGLADEQFF.